The rows below give T cell receptor beta chains drawn from one sample of a study of shared clonotypes between healthy human individuals. The method was immunoSEQ multiplex PCR; TCRdb's version includes in-frame clones alone and lacks a portion of them. Of 2 million to 2.5 million clones detected, approximately 93% appear once; the ten largest clones hold 0.35% to 0.45%. The sample comprised naive CD4+ T cells from PBMCs. These receptors all come from a young man in good health. Some clones in this sample may be carry-over from other donors' samples. The conserved cysteine and the conserved F or W are not part of the CDR3 here. The size of a clone is reported for some rows only, either as once, few or many, or as a class for expanded clones.

abundance,j_gene,len,v_gene,CDR3aa
NA,TRBJ2-3,15,TRBV10-3,AILVLAGPRGGDTQY
NA,TRBJ1-4,15,TRBV4-2,ASSQDIRDRAGEKLF
NA,TRBJ1-2,12,TRBV18,ASSDYDFNYGYT
few,TRBJ2-5,13,TRBV5-1,ASSLSGTVQETQY
once,TRBJ1-5,11,TRBV11-2,ASSLDGTGPQH
NA,TRBJ2-7,13,TRBV18,ASSPGLAGYYEQY
once,TRBJ1-1,12,TRBV11-1,ASTPTGGETEAF
NA,TRBJ2-1,13,TRBV9,ASNQDSAAIDEQF
once,TRBJ2-1,12,TRBV4-1,ASSQEIAGSGQF
few,TRBJ1-2,12,TRBV4-1,ASSQGLLGYGYT
NA,TRBJ1-1,14,TRBV7-9,ASSLVRPRLNTEAF
NA,TRBJ1-2,11,TRBV28,ASSLFGQGRYT
NA,TRBJ2-1,10,TRBV28,ASSGPVNEQF
NA,TRBJ1-1,11,TRBV29-1,SVGDGPNTEAF
NA,TRBJ1-2,12,TRBV2,ASRPGQGNYGYT
NA,TRBJ2-7,11,TRBV25-1,ASSKGRAYEQY
NA,TRBJ2-2,14,TRBV7-3,ASSPRDRGSGGELF
NA,TRBJ1-5,13,TRBV27,ASTAAGGSNQPQH
NA,TRBJ2-7,14,TRBV13,ASSTLGGRTSYEQY
NA,TRBJ2-2,15,TRBV4-1,ASSQDYRTSNTGELF
once,TRBJ2-2,12,TRBV2,AGGGGRGTGELF
NA,TRBJ2-6,11,TRBV28,ASTTSGANVLT
once,TRBJ1-1,13,TRBV5-1,ASSPQRGPNTEAF
NA,TRBJ2-1,12,TRBV10-3,AISQDRGRHEQF
NA,TRBJ1-1,13,TRBV15,ATSRDLTGYTEAF
few,TRBJ1-2,12,TRBV5-1,ASSPDREDYGYT
once,TRBJ1-4,13,TRBV5-1,ASSWGIPTNEKLF
NA,TRBJ1-5,11,TRBV2,ASSAALGMAQH
NA,TRBJ2-7,14,TRBV5-1,ASSFFVGSGLYEQY
NA,TRBJ1-1,11,TRBV5-1,ASSQLGNTEAF
NA,TRBJ2-1,13,TRBV15,ATSTSGSSYNEQF
NA,TRBJ2-3,12,TRBV5-4,ASSSQGAWDTQY
NA,TRBJ2-6,14,TRBV21-1,ASTQGRIPGANVLT
NA,TRBJ2-4,12,TRBV11-2,ASSRTGLGDIQY
few,TRBJ1-4,13,TRBV29-1,SVASRAGTNEKLF
NA,TRBJ2-2,13,TRBV27,ASNRAGGNTGELF
NA,TRBJ2-2,13,TRBV28,ASRGGASNTGELF
NA,TRBJ1-2,11,TRBV28,ASSRQALYGYT
NA,TRBJ1-5,12,TRBV6-6,ASRAGQGSQPQH
NA,TRBJ2-1,14,TRBV11-2,ASSPTRLAPYNEQF
NA,TRBJ2-2,14,TRBV5-1,ASRQGLAGGIGELF
NA,TRBJ1-5,12,TRBV10-3,AISRTGYSQPQH
NA,TRBJ2-7,13,TRBV19,ASSKSIAVSYEQY
NA,TRBJ2-1,13,TRBV28,ASTRTGGTDNEQF
NA,TRBJ1-2,16,TRBV2,ASRKLDSTTVNVYGYT
NA,TRBJ2-1,15,TRBV5-1,ASSLAFSWLVDNEQF
NA,TRBJ1-3,11,TRBV2,ASSGDSGNTIY
NA,TRBJ2-3,12,TRBV7-2,ASSLRVGTDTQY
NA,TRBJ2-1,13,TRBV19,ASSPLAGGYNEQF
NA,TRBJ2-7,13,TRBV19,ASRSSGTGGYEQY
NA,TRBJ2-1,13,TRBV30,AWSVSSGRADEQF
NA,TRBJ1-1,15,TRBV29-1,SVEAVLSGDRNTEAF